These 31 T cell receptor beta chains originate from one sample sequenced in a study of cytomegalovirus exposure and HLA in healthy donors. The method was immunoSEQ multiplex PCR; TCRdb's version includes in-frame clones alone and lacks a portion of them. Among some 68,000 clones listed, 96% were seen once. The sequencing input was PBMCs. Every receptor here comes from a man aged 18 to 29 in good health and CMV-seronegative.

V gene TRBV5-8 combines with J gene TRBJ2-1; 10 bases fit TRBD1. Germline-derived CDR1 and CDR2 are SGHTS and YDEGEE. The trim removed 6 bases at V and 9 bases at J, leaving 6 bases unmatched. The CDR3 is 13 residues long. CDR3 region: CASKTRTGGEQFF. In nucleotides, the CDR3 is TGTGCCAGCAAAACCCGGACAGGGGGTGAGCAGTTCTTC.

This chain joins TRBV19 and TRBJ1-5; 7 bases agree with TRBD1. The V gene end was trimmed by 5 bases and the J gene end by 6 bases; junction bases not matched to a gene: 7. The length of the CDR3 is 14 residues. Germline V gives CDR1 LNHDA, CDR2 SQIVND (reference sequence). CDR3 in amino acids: CASSGQEIGQPQHF. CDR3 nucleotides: TGTGCCAGTAGTGGACAGGAAATCGGTCAGCCCCAGCATTTT.

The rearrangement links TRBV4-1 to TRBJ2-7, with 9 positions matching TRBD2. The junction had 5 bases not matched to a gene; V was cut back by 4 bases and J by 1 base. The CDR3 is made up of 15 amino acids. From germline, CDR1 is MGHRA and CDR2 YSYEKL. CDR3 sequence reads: CASSRSSGKSYEQYF. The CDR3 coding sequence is TGCGCCAGCAGCCGCTCTAGCGGGAAGTCCTACGAGCAGTACTTC.

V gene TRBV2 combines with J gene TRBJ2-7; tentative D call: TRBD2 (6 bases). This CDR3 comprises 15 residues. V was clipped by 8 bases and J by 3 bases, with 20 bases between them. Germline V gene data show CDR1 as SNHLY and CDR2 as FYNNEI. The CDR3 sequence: CASRVWRERNYEQYF. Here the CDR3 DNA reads TGTGCCAGCCGGGTCTGGAGGGAAAGAAACTACGAGCAGTACTTC.

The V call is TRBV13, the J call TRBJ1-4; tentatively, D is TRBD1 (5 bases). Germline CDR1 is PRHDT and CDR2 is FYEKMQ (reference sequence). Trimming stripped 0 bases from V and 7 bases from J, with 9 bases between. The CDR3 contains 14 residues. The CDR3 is CASSLGLGGEKLFF. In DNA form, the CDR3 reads TGTGCCAGCAGCTTAGGCCTGGGGGGTGAAAAACTGTTTTTT.

Here the CDR3 DNA reads TGTGCCAGCAGCCACGGACTAGCGGGCCCCTACGAGCAGTACTTC. Translated, it gives CASSHGLAGPYEQYF. This chain uses TRBV6-1 with TRBJ2-7, with 11 bases identical to TRBD2. CDR3 length equals 15 residues. Trimming at V came to 6 bases and at J to 2 bases, leaving 6 bases not matched to a gene. Germline loops: CDR1 MNHNS, CDR2 SASEGT.

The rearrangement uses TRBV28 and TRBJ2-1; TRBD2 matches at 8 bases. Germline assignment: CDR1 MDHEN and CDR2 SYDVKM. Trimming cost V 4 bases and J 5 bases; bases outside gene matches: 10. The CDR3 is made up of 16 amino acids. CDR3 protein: CASSWGSGSGDNEQFF. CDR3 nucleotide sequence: TGTGCCAGCAGTTGGGGGAGCGGGAGCGGAGACAATGAGCAGTTCTTC.

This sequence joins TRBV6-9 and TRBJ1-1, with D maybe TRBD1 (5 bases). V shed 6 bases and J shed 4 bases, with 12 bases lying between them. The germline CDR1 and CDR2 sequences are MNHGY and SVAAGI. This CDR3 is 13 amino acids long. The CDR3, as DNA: TGTGCCAGCAGGGGGGGAGTAGTCACTGAAGCTTTCTTT. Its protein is CASRGGVVTEAFF.

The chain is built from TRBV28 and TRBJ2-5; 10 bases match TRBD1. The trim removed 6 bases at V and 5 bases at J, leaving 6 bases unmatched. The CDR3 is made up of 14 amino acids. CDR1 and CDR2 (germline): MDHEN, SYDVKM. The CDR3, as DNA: TGTGCCAGCAGCCCCGGGACAGGGGTCGAGACCCAGTACTTC. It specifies CASSPGTGVETQYF.

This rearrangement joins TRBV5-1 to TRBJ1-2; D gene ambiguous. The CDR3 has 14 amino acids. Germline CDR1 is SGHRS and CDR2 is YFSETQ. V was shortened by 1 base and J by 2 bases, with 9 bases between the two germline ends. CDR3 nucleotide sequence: TGCGCCAGCAGCTTGTCCCCAACAAACTATGGCTACACCTTC. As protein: CASSLSPTNYGYTF. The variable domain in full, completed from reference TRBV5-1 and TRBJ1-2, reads KAGVTQTPRYLIKTRGQQVTLSCSPISGHRSVSWYQQTPGQGLQFLFEYFSETQRNKGNFPGRFSGRQFSNSRSEMNVSTLELGDSALYLCASSLSPTNYGYTFGSGTRLTVV.

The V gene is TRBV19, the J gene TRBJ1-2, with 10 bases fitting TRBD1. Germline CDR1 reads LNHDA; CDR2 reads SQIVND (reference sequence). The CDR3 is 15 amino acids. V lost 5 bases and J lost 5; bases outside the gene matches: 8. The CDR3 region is CASSSVGTGVYGYTF. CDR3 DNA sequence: TGTGCCAGTAGTTCAGTAGGGACAGGGGTGTATGGCTACACCTTC.

Written as DNA, the CDR3 is TGTGCCAGCAGCATGGGGGGACAGCTATATGGCTACACCTTC. Encoded protein: CASSMGGQLYGYTF. The chain carries TRBV13 and TRBJ1-2, with 7 bases identical to TRBD1. V was clipped by 5 bases and J by 5 bases; unmatched bases: 8. CDR1 and CDR2 (germline): PRHDT, FYEKMQ (reference sequence). There are 14 residues in the CDR3.

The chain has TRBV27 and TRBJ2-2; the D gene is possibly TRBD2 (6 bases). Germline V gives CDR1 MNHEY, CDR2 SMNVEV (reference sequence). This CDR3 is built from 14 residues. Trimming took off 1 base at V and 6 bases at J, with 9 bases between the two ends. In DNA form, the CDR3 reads TGTGCCAGCAGTTTATGGTCGGGGGCCGGGGAGCTGTTTTTT. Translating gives CASSLWSGAGELFF.

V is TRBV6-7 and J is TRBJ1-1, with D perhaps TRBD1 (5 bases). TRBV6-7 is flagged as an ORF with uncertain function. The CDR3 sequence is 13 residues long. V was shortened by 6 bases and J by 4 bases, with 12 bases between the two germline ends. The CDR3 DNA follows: TGTGCCAGCAGGGGGGGAGTAGTCACTGAAGCTTTCTTT. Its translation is CASRGGVVTEAFF.

As DNA, the CDR3 is TGTGCCAGCAGTCAGGGGACAGGTGAAAAACTGTTTTTT. Its translation: CASSQGTGEKLFF. The J gene is TRBJ1-4, the V gene TRBV28, with 8 bases matching TRBD1. The CDR3 covers 13 residues. Germline V CDR1 and CDR2: MDHEN, SYDVKM. V lost 5 bases and J lost 7; bases outside the gene matches: 3.

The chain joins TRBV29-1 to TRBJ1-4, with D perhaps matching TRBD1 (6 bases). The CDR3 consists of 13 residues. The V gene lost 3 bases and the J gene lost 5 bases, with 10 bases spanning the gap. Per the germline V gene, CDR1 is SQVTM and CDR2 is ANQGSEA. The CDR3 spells CSVDDTGNEKLFF. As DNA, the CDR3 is TGCAGCGTTGATGATACAGGGAATGAAAAACTGTTTTTT.

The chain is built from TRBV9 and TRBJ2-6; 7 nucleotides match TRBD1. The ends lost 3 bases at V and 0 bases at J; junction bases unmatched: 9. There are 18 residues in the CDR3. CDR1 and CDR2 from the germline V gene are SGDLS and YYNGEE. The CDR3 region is CASSGSTGFLSGANVLTF. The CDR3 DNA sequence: TGTGCCAGCAGCGGGTCGACAGGGTTCCTCTCTGGGGCCAACGTCCTGACTTTC. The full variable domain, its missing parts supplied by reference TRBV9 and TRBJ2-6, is DSGVTQTPKHLITATGQRVTLRCSPRSGDLSVYWYQQSLDQGLQFLIQYYNGEERAKGNILERFSAQQFPDLHSELNLSSLELGDSALYFCASSGSTGFLSGANVLTFGAGSRLTVL.

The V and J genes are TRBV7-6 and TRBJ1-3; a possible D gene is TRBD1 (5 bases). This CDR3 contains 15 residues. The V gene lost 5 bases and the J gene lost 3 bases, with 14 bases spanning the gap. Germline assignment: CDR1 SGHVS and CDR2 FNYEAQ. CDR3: CASSTRGGLGNTIYF. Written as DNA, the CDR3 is TGTGCCAGCAGCACACGCGGGGGTCTTGGAAACACCATATATTTT.

CDR3 nucleotides: TGTGCCAGCAGCGAAGGGCAGAGGGAGGGGACTGAAGCTTTCTTT. This codes for CASSEGQREGTEAFF. The rearrangement joins TRBV28 to TRBJ1-1; the D gene is possibly TRBD1 (5 bases). CDR1 and CDR2 from the germline V gene are MDHEN and SYDVKM. V gave up 6 bases and J gave up 5 bases, with 19 bases separating them. This CDR3 has 15 amino acids.

The CDR3 nucleotides read TGTGCCAGCAGCTTAGTAGTATTGACTAGCGGGTACCAAGAGACCCAGTACTTC. Translating gives CASSLVVLTSGYQETQYF. The rearrangement uses TRBV7-9 and TRBJ2-5, with TRBD2 matching over 10 bases. The V and J ends lost 1 base and 0 bases, in that order; junction bases with no gene match: 8. CDR1 is SEHNR and CDR2 is FQNEAQ in the germline V gene (reference sequence). The CDR3 is made up of 18 amino acids. The full variable domain, its missing parts supplied by reference TRBV7-9 and TRBJ2-5, is DTGVSQNPRHKITKRGQNVTFRCDPISEHNRLYWYRQTLGQGPEFLTYFQNEAQLEKSRLLSDRFSAERPKGSFSTLEIQRTEQGDSAMYLCASSLVVLTSGYQETQYFGPGTRLLVL.

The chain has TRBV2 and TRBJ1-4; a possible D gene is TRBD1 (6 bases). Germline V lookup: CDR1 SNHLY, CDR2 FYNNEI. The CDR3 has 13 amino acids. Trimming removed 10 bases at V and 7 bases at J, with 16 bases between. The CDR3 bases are TGTGCCATCATACGGAGGGGGGGTGAAAAACTGTTTTTT. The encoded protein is CAIIRRGGEKLFF.

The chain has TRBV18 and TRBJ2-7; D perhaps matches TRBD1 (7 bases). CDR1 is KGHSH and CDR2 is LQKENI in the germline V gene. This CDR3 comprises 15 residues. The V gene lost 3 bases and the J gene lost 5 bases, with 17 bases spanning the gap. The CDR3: CASSPRQGGSHEQYF. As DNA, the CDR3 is TGTGCCAGCTCACCGCGTCAGGGGGGTTCCCACGAGCAGTACTTC.

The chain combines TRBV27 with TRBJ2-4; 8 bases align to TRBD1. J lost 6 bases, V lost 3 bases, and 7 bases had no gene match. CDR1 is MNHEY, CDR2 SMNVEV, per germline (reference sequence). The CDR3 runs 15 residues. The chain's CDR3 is CASSFRQGAGNIQYF. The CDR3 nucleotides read TGTGCCAGCAGTTTCCGGCAGGGGGCCGGAAACATTCAGTACTTC.

Here the CDR3 DNA reads TGTGCCTGGACCAGAGGGCTGGGGGGGGGATCCTCCTACGAGCAGTACTTC. This codes for CAWTRGLGGGSSYEQYF. The gene calls are TRBV30 and TRBJ2-7; TRBD2 agrees at 7 bases. The CDR3 is 17 amino acids. The V and J ends lost 4 bases and 0 bases, in that order; junction bases with no gene match: 15. The germline V gene encodes CDR1 GTSNPN and CDR2 SVGIG (reference sequence).

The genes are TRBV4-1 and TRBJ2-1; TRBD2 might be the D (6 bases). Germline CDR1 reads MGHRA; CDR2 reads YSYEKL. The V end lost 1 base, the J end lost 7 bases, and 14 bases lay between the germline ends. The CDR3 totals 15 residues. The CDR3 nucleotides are TGCGCCAGCAGCCAAGGAAGTGGAGGGCGGAATGAGCAGTTCTTC. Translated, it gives CASSQGSGGRNEQFF.

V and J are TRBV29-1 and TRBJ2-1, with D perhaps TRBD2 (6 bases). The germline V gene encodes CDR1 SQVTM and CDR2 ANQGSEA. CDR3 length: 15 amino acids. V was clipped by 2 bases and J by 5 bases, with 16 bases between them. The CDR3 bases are TGCAGCGTTGAATCACCCGGGACTCTTCACAATGAGCAGTTCTTC. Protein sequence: CSVESPGTLHNEQFF.

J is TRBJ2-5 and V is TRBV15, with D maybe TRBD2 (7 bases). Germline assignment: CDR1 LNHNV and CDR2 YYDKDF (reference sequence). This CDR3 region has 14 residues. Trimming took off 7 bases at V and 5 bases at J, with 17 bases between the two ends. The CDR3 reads CATTRGGRGETQYF. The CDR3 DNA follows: TGTGCCACCACCAGGGGCGGGAGAGGGGAGACCCAGTACTTC.

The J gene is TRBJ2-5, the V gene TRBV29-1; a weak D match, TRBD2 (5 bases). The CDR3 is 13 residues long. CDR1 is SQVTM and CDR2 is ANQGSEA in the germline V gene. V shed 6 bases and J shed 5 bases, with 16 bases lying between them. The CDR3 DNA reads TGCAGCGTAAGGGCTAGCCGAGGGGAGACCCAGTACTTC. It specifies CSVRASRGETQYF.

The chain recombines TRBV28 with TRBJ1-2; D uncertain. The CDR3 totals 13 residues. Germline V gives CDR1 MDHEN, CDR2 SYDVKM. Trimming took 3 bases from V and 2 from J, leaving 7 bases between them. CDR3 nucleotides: TGTGCCAGCAGTTTCCGGGTGAACTATGGCTACACCTTC. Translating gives CASSFRVNYGYTF.

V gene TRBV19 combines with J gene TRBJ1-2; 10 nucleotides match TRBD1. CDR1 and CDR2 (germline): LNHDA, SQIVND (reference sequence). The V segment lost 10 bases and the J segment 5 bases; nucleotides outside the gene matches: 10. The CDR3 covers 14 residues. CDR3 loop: CATDRGQFGYGYTF. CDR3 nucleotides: TGTGCCACCGACAGGGGGCAATTTGGTTATGGCTACACCTTC.

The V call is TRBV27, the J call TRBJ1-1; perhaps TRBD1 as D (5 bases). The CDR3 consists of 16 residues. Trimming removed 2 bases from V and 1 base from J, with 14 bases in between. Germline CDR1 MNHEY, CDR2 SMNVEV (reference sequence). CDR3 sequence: CASSLRFGGENTEAFF. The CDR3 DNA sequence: TGTGCCAGCAGTTTAAGGTTTGGGGGGGAGAACACTGAAGCTTTCTTT.